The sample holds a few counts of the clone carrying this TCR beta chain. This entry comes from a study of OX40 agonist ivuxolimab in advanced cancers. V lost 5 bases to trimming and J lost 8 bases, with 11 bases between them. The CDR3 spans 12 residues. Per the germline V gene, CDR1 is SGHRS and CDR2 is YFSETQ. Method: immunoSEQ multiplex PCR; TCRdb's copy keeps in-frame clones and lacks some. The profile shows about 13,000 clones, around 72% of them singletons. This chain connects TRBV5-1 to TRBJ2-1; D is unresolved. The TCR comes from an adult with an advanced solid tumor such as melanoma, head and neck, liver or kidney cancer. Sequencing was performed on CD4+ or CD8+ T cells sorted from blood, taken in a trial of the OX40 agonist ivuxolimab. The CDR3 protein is CASRFLEDEQFF. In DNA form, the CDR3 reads TGCGCCAGCAGGTTCCTAGAGGATGAGCAGTTCTTC.